The 17 T cell receptor beta chains listed next were all sequenced from one sample in a study of cytomegalovirus exposure and HLA in healthy donors. Researchers ran the PCR with 60 Vbeta and 13 Jbeta primers. Data came from immunoSEQ multiplex PCR; TCRdb stores just in-frame clones and leaves some out. The table includes 200,000 or so clones, more than 75% detected once. The sequenced sample was PBMCs. All receptors derive from a woman under 30 in good health and CMV-seronegative.

This chain joins TRBV10-3 and TRBJ2-5; 8 bases match TRBD2. The CDR3 is 16 residues long. Germline values: CDR1 ENHRY, CDR2 SYGVKD. V gave up 2 bases and J gave up 1 base; unmatched junction bases: 6. CDR3 nucleotides: TGTGCCATCAGTGAGAAAACTAGCGGTTTCCAAGAGACCCAGTACTTC. Amino acid sequence: CAISEKTSGFQETQYF.

The rearrangement uses TRBV6-5 and TRBJ1-2; 8 bases are shared with TRBD1. There are 16 residues in the CDR3. V trimming: 4 bases; J trimming: 8 bases; junction bases outside the gene matches: 15. CDR1 is MNHEY and CDR2 is SVGAGI in the germline V gene. The CDR3, as DNA: TGTGCCAGCAGTTCGCCTCGAGACAGGGGTGAATGGGGCTACACCTTC. Protein: CASSSPRDRGEWGYTF.

The chain uses TRBV5-1 and TRBJ2-3, with 8 bases aligning to TRBD2. The germline V gene encodes CDR1 SGHRS and CDR2 YFSETQ. J was trimmed by 4 bases and V by 7 bases; bases with no gene match: 14. CDR3 length equals 16 residues. The CDR3 protein is CASAISGTRPADTQYF. CDR3 in DNA: TGCGCCAGCGCGATTAGCGGGACCCGCCCCGCAGATACGCAGTATTTT.

The rearrangement uses TRBV30 and TRBJ1-1; D gene uncertain. The length of the CDR3 is 13 residues. Germline V lookup: CDR1 GTSNPN, CDR2 SVGIG (reference sequence). V was shortened by 0 bases and J by 3 bases, with 8 bases between the two germline ends. CDR3 region: CAWSVQRDTEAFF. The CDR3 DNA reads TGTGCCTGGAGTGTACAGAGGGACACTGAAGCTTTCTTT.

The gene calls are TRBV6-6 and TRBJ2-1, with D perhaps TRBD2 (5 bases). V was trimmed by 3 bases and J by 8 bases, leaving 14 bases between them. The CDR3 loop spans 14 amino acids. Per the germline V gene, CDR1 is MNHNY and CDR2 is SVGAGI (reference sequence). The chain's CDR3 is CASSYWQRADEQFF. In DNA form, the CDR3 reads TGTGCCAGCAGTTATTGGCAGAGGGCGGATGAGCAGTTCTTC.

This chain joins TRBV7-9 and TRBJ2-3; 8 bases are a match to TRBD1. This CDR3 has 15 residues. V lost 4 bases, J lost 5 bases, and 8 bases stayed unmatched. In germline, CDR1 is SEHNR, CDR2 FQNEAQ (reference sequence). The CDR3 region is CASSSGTGNQDTQYF. DNA of the CDR3: TGTGCCAGCAGCTCCGGGACAGGTAATCAAGATACGCAGTATTTT. Full variable domain (missing parts from reference TRBV7-9 and TRBJ2-3): DTGVSQNPRHKITKRGQNVTFRCDPISEHNRLYWYRQTLGQGPEFLTYFQNEAQLEKSRLLSDRFSAERPKGSFSTLEIQRTEQGDSAMYLCASSSGTGNQDTQYFGPGTRLTVL.

The CDR3 loop is CASSLDRREGTDTQYF. Here the CDR3 DNA reads TGTGCCAGCAGCTTGGACCGGCGGGAGGGCACAGATACGCAGTATTTT. The V call is TRBV5-4, the J call TRBJ2-3, with 8 bases fitting TRBD2. The CDR3 is 16 amino acids. Germline CDR1 reads SGHNT; CDR2 reads YYREEE (reference sequence). Germline trimming cut 0 bases from V and 1 base from J; bases unmatched to any gene: 4.

The rearrangement links TRBV29-1 to TRBJ1-2; possibly TRBD1 for D (5 bases). Between the trimmed V and J ends, which lost 2 bases and 8 bases, there was a span of 15 bases. The germline V gene encodes CDR1 SQVTM and CDR2 ANQGSEA. This CDR3 spans 13 amino acids. Here the CDR3 DNA reads TGCAGCGTTGAATGGTGGGGCGCGGAGGGCTACACCTTC. It codes for CSVEWWGAEGYTF.

This clone was seen once. J is TRBJ1-1 and V is TRBV4-1; tentative D call: TRBD1 (5 bases). V lost 0 bases and J lost 5, with 13 bases in between. Germline assignment: CDR1 MGHRA and CDR2 YSYEKL. The CDR3 length is 15 residues. The CDR3 DNA reads as TGCGCCAGCAGCCAAGATCCTCAGGGCTGGACTGAAGCTTTCTTT. Translation: CASSQDPQGWTEAFF.

This rearrangement joins TRBV28 to TRBJ1-1; 8 bases are shared with TRBD1. Per the germline V gene, CDR1 is MDHEN and CDR2 is SYDVKM. The CDR3 has 15 amino acids. After removal of 6 bases from V and 4 bases from J, the junction contained 10 bases not matched to a gene. In DNA form, the CDR3 reads TGTGCCAGCAGCTCAACTTCCAGGGGGCTCACTGAAGCTTTCTTT. As protein: CASSSTSRGLTEAFF.

On this clone itself: The junction differs from germline at one of its ends, possibly a read error. The chain carries TRBV2 and TRBJ2-7, with a possible D match to TRBD2 (5 bases). CDR3 length equals 12 residues. The V gene's germline CDR1 is SNHLY and CDR2 FYNNEI. CDR3 sequence: CASSVDGNPPTF. CDR3 sequence (DNA): TGTGCCAGCAGTGTAGACGGGAATCCCCCTACTTTC.

This clone was picked up one time. This sequence joins TRBV10-1 and TRBJ2-7, with TRBD1 identical over 8 bases. This CDR3 spans 13 amino acids. Germline CDR1 and CDR2: WNHNN and SYGVQD (reference sequence). With 5 bases clipped from V and 10 bases from J, the junction kept 10 bases outside the gene matches. CDR3 sequence (DNA): TGCGCCAGCAGTTCTTGGACAGGGAGTAGTCAGTACTTC. Translated, it gives CASSSWTGSSQYF.

This rearrangement joins TRBV6-6 to TRBJ1-5; maybe TRBD1 (5 bases). The CDR3 is 16 amino acids. CDR1 and CDR2 (germline): MNHNY, SVGAGI (reference sequence). V was cut by 2 bases and J by 2 bases, with 13 bases left in between. The CDR3 sequence: CASSYQLGGGNQPQHF. In DNA form, the CDR3 reads TGTGCCAGCAGTTACCAATTGGGGGGAGGCAATCAGCCCCAGCATTTT.

V and J are TRBV6-1 and TRBJ1-2; 10 bases agree with TRBD1. CDR1 is MNHNS, CDR2 SASEGT, per germline. This CDR3 contains 14 residues. Unmatched junction bases numbered 8, after V lost 6 bases and J lost 7 bases. CDR3 sequence (DNA): TGTGCCAGCAGAGATGACAGGGGGCTTTTTGGCTACACCTTC. Its protein is CASRDDRGLFGYTF.

CDR3 sequence: CASSYPQGTEAFF. The CDR3 nucleotides are TGCGCCAGCAGCTACCCGCAGGGGACTGAAGCTTTCTTT. V and J are TRBV5-1 and TRBJ1-1; tentative D call: TRBD1 (6 bases). The CDR3 consists of 13 residues. Per the germline V gene, CDR1 is SGHRS and CDR2 is YFSETQ. V was pared by 3 bases and J by 5 bases, with 11 bases between.

This chain joins TRBV10-1 and TRBJ2-1; 11 nucleotides agree with TRBD1. V lost 6 bases and J lost 2; bases outside the gene matches: 0. The CDR3 is made up of 14 amino acids. From germline, CDR1 is WNHNN and CDR2 SYGVQD (reference sequence). The CDR3 region has the DNA TGCGCCAGCAGGGACAGGGGGCCCTACAATGAGCAGTTCTTC. Its protein product is CASRDRGPYNEQFF.

This sequence joins TRBV7-9 and TRBJ2-1; D is ambiguous. The CDR3 runs to 16 residues. Germline V gene data show CDR1 as SEHNR and CDR2 as FQNEAQ (reference sequence). The germline V and J ends were trimmed by 5 bases and 6 bases, with 20 bases remaining between them. Here the CDR3 reads CASSRPWPNRVNEQFF. The CDR3, as DNA: TGTGCCAGCAGCCGTCCTTGGCCCAACCGGGTCAATGAGCAGTTCTTC.